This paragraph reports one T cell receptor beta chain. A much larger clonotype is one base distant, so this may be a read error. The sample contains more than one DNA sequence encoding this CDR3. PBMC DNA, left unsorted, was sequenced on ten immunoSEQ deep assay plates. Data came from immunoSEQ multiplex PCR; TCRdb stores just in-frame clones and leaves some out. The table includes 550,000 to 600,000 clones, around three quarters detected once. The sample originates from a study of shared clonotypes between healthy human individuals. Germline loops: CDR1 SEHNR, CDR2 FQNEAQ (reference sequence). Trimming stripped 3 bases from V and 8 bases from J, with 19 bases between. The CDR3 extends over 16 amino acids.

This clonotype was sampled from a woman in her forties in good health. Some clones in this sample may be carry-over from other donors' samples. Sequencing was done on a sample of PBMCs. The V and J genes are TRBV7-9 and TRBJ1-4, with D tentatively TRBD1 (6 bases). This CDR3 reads CASSLTGGEGGEKLFF. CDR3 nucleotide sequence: TGTGCCAGCAGCTTGACCGGGGGCGAGGGAGGCGAAAAACTGTTTTTT. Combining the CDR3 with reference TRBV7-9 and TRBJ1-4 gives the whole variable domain DTGVSQNPRHKITKRGQNVTFRCDPISEHNRLYWYRQTLGQGPEFLTYFQNEAQLEKSRLLSDRFSAERPKGSFSTLEIQRTEQGDSAMYLCASSLTGGEGGEKLFFGSGTQLSVL.